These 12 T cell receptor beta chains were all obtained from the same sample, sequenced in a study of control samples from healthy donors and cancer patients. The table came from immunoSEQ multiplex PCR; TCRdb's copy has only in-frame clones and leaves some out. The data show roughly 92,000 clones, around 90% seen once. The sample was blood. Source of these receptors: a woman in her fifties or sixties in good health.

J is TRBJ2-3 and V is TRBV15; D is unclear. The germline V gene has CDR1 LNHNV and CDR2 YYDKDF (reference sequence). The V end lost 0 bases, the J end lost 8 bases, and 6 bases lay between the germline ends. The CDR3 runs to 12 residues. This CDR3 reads CATSRDALTQYF. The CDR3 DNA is TGTGCCACCAGCAGAGATGCGCTTACGCAGTATTTT.

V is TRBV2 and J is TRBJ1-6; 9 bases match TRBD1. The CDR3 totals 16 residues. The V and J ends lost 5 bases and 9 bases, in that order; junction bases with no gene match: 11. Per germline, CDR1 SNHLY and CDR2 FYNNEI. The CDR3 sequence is CASSLGQGWGGSPLHF. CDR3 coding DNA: TGTGCCAGCAGTTTGGGACAGGGTTGGGGTGGTTCACCCCTCCACTTT.

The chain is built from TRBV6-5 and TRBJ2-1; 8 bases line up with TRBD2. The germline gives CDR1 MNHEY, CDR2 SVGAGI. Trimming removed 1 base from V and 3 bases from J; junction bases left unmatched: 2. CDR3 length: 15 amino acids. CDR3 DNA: TGTGCCAGCAGTTACTTTGCGGGAGGCTACAATGAGCAGTTCTTC. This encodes CASSYFAGGYNEQFF.

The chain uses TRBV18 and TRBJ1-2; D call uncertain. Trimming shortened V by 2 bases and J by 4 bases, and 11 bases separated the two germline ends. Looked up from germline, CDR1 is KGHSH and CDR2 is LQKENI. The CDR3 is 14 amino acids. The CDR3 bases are TGTGCCAGCTCACCATCGGGAGGTCCCTATGGCTACACCTTC. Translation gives CASSPSGGPYGYTF.

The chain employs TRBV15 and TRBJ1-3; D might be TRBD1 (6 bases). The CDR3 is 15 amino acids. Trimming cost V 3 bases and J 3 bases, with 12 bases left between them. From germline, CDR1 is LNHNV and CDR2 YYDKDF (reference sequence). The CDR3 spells CATSRRDKGGNTIYF. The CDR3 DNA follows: TGTGCCACCAGCAGGAGGGACAAAGGTGGAAACACCATATATTTT.

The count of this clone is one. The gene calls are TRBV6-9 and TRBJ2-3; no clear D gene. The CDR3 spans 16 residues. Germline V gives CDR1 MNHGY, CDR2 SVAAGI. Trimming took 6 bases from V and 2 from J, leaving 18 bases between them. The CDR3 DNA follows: TGTGCCAGCAGGGTTTCCGGCTGTCGAAACACAGATACGCAGTATTTT. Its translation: CASRVSGCRNTDTQYF.

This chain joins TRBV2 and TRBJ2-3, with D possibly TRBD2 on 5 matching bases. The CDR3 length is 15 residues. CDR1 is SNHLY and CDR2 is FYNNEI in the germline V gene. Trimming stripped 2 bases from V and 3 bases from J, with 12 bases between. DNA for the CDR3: TGTGCCAGCAGTGAAAACAGAGCGGAGACAGATACGCAGTATTTT. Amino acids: CASSENRAETDTQYF.

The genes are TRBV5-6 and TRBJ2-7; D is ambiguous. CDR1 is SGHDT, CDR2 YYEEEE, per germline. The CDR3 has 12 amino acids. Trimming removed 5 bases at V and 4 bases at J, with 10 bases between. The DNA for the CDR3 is TGTGCCAGCAGTTGGCTGGGGTACGAGCAGTACTTC. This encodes CASSWLGYEQYF. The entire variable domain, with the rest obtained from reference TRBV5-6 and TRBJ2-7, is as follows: DAGVTQSPTHLIKTRGQQVTLRCSPKSGHDTVSWYQQALGQGPQFIFQYYEEEERQRGNFPDRFSGHQFPNYSSELNVNALLLGDSALYLCASSWLGYEQYFGPGTRLTVT.

The CDR3: CASSPGRTEEKLFF. In DNA form, the CDR3 reads TGTGCCAGCTCCCCAGGGAGAACTGAGGAAAAACTGTTTTTT. This chain joins TRBV18 and TRBJ1-4; TRBD1 might be the D (5 bases). The CDR3 consists of 14 residues. Trimming stripped 6 bases from V and 8 bases from J, with 16 bases between. CDR1 KGHSH and CDR2 LQKENI come from the germline V gene. The full variable domain, in which reference TRBV18 and TRBJ1-4 provide the parts outside the CDR3, is NAGVMQNPRHLVRRRGQEARLRCSPMKGHSHVYWYRQLPEEGLKFMVYLQKENIIDESGMPKERFSAEFPKEGPSILRIQQVVRGDSAAYFCASSPGRTEEKLFFGSGTQLSVL.

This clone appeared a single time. The CDR3 sequence: CASSIPGANVLTF. The CDR3 bases are TGTGCCAGTAGTATCCCCGGGGCCAACGTCCTGACTTTC. The rearrangement uses TRBV19 and TRBJ2-6; D unresolved. The CDR3 spans 13 residues. Trimming shortened V by 3 bases and J by 4 bases, and 4 bases separated the two germline ends. The germline CDR1 and CDR2 sequences are LNHDA and SQIVND (reference sequence). Combining the CDR3 with reference TRBV19 and TRBJ2-6 gives the whole variable domain DGGITQSPKYLFRKEGQNVTLSCEQNLNHDAMYWYRQDPGQGLRLIYYSQIVNDFQKGDIAEGYSVSREKKESFPLTVTSAQKNPTAFYLCASSIPGANVLTFGAGSRLTVL.

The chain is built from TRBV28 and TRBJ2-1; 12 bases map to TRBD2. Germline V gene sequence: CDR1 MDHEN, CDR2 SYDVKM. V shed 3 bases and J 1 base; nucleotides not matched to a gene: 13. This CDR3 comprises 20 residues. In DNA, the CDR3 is TGTGCCAGCAGTTTCTTGAGGAGGCTAGCGGGAGGGCCGTCCTACAATGAGCAGTTCTTC. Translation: CASSFLRRLAGGPSYNEQFF.

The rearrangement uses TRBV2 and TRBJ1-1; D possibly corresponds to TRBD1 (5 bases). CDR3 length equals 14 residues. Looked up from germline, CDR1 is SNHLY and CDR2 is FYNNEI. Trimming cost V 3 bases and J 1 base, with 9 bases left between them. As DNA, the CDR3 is TGTGCCAGCAGTGACAGGGCGGGGAACACTGAAGCTTTCTTT. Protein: CASSDRAGNTEAFF.